This TCR beta chain was documented in a study of regulatory T cells in long-lasting Graves disease. This clonotype has ten or more counts. Its antigen is undetermined. Overall study findings and caveats: Persistent cases of Graves' showed reduced TCR diversity relative to newly diagnosed patients. New patients shared about 880 public clonotypes, fewer than the 2,500 to 3,000 shared by persistent patients.

Looked up from germline, CDR1 is MNHNS and CDR2 is SASEGT. The CDR3 runs to 14 residues. The V gene end was trimmed by 6 bases and the J gene end by 0 bases; junction bases not matched to a gene: 2. Time point meaning: newly diagnosed GD, antithyroid drugs for less than 3 months. TCR sequences were obtained from RNA taken from PBMCs. Relying on iRepertoire HTBI primers and Arm-PCR of CDR3 regions, the team built TCR beta libraries. TCRdb re-called the multiplex PCR reads with MiXCR, one entry per CDR3 protein. The sample shows 300,000 to 400,000 distinct CDR3 sequences, around 17% of them seen only once. The data were also submitted as part of a second study, on T cells in Graves' hyperthyroidism and ophthalmopathy.

Sequences were derived from peripheral blood mononuclear cells (PBMCs), sampled at new diagnosis, from a patient treated with antithyroid drugs. This TCR was recovered from a middle-aged man with Graves disease. The chain uses TRBV6-1 and TRBJ1-3, with 7 bases lining up with TRBD1. CDR3 sequence reads: CASSGTASGNTIYF. Here the CDR3 DNA reads TGTGCCAGCAGCGGGACAGCCTCTGGAAACACCATATATTTT.